This T cell receptor (beta chain) derives from a study of blood T cell repertoires in COVID-19. Study details: Whether acute or convalescent, the COVID-19 samples came from the United States, Italy and Spain.

Clones were read by immunoSEQ multiplex PCR, and TCRdb kept only the in-frame ones, dropping some. The sample gives about 280,000 clones, 70% to 90% of which show up once; around 14% is in the top ten. V shed 1 base and J 5 bases; nucleotides not matched to a gene: 5. The CDR3 spans 15 residues. Germline values: CDR1 SGHTS, CDR2 YDEGEE. The TCR comes from a woman between 65 and 79 years old with COVID-19, enrolled during active disease. Sequencing was carried out using peripheral blood. The V call is TRBV5-8, the J call TRBJ1-5, with 8 bases lining up with TRBD1. The CDR3 reads CASSLLRGLDQPQHF. CDR3 nucleotides: TGTGCCAGCAGCTTGCTCAGGGGGCTAGATCAGCCCCAGCATTTT.